These T cell receptor beta chains were read from a single sample in a study of T cells after yellow fever vaccination. TCRdb reprocessed the 5' RACE reads via MiXCR and lists one record per CDR3 protein. The table includes about 170,000 distinct CDR3 sequences, roughly 11% detected once. The source was CD8+ T cells sorted from PBMCs, collected 15 days after the yellow fever booster vaccination. These receptors were collected from a man aged 18 to 30 who received the YFV17D yellow fever vaccine. The CDR3 runs from the conserved cysteine through the conserved F or W. D genes are given only for firm matches. Some rows have no size entry. The others give once, few or many, or a class for an expanded clone.

v_call,j_call,d_call,clone_size,cdr3_aa,cdr3_nt
TRBV7-9,TRBJ1-2,NA,many,CASSLGTENYGYTF,TGTGCCAGCAGCTTAGGTACAGAGAACTATGGCTACACCTTC
TRBV5-1,TRBJ2-3,NA,NA,CASSLPDSTDTLYF,TGCGCCAGCAGCTTGCCCGACAGCACAGATACGCTGTATTTT
TRBV7-2,TRBJ1-6,NA,few,CASSQGGGGSPLHF,TGTGCCAGCAGCCAAGGCGGAGGAGGCTCACCCCTCCACTTT
TRBV29-1,TRBJ2-5,NA,many,CSVDTNQETQYF,TGCAGCGTTGATACAAACCAAGAGACCCAGTACTTC
TRBV12-3/TRBV12-4,TRBJ2-1,NA,NA,CASSLSGGIGNEQFF,TGTGCCAGCAGTTTATCTGGGGGGATCGGCAATGAGCAGTTCTTC
TRBV4-1,TRBJ2-3,TRBD2,few,CASSQEYQRGIDTQYF,TGCGCCAGCAGCCAAGAGTATCAGCGGGGGATAGATACGCAGTATTTT
TRBV6-2/TRBV6-3,TRBJ2-7,NA,NA,CASSYSHTSTYEQYF,TGTGCCAGCAGTTACTCTCATACCTCAACCTACGAGCAGTACTTC
TRBV4-1,TRBJ2-5,NA,NA,CASSQVIEGYQETQYF,TGCGCCAGCAGCCAAGTGATAGAGGGGTACCAAGAGACCCAGTACTTC
TRBV6-5,TRBJ1-1,NA,NA,CASLLGGGTEAFF,TGTGCCAGTTTACTAGGGGGAGGGACTGAAGCTTTCTTT
TRBV5-1,TRBJ2-7,TRBD1,NA,CASGSGQGAYEQYF,TGCGCCAGCGGATCGGGACAGGGGGCCTACGAGCAGTACTTC
TRBV9,TRBJ2-1,TRBD2,few,CASSVRGGSAGSRYNEQFF,TGTGCCAGCAGCGTCAGAGGCGGATCAGCGGGGAGCAGATACAATGAGCAGTTCTTC
TRBV4-3,TRBJ2-4,NA,few,CASSQDSGSSTIQYF,TGCGCCAGCAGCCAAGATTCGGGGTCGAGTACCATTCAGTACTTC
TRBV29-1,TRBJ1-1,TRBD1,NA,CSVDRGVTEAFF,TGCAGCGTCGACAGGGGTGTCACTGAAGCTTTCTTT
TRBV7-8,TRBJ2-1,TRBD2,few,CASSLGGGFNEQFF,TGTGCCAGCAGCTTGGGGGGGGGTTTCAATGAGCAGTTCTTC
TRBV28,TRBJ1-5,NA,NA,CASRFKGKQPQHF,TGTGCCAGCAGATTTAAGGGAAAGCAGCCCCAGCATTTT
TRBV29-1,TRBJ2-7,TRBD1,many,CSVEKQGTYEQYF,TGCAGCGTGGAAAAACAGGGGACCTACGAGCAGTACTTC
TRBV2,TRBJ1-4,NA,NA,CASQRVQTGEATNEKLFF,TGTGCCAGTCAACGGGTACAAACAGGAGAAGCAACTAATGAAAAACTGTTTTTT
TRBV3-1,TRBJ2-2,NA,NA,CASSQAYNTGELFF,TGTGCCAGCAGCCAAGCGTATAACACCGGGGAGCTGTTTTTT
TRBV4-1,TRBJ2-2,NA,few,CASSQGPSGHTGELFF,TGCGCCAGCAGCCAAGGGCCCAGCGGGCACACCGGGGAGCTGTTTTTT
TRBV29-1,TRBJ2-1,NA,NA,CSVDIQPLGGNEQFF,TGCAGCGTTGATATCCAACCTTTGGGGGGAAATGAGCAGTTCTTC
TRBV29-1,TRBJ2-7,TRBD1,few,CSVEAPGQTVDEQYF,TGCAGCGTTGAAGCCCCGGGACAGACGGTGGACGAGCAGTACTTC
TRBV23-1,TRBJ1-2,TRBD1,NA,CASSYDRGPSVYGYTF,TGCGCCAGCAGTTACGACAGGGGGCCTAGCGTCTATGGCTACACCTTC